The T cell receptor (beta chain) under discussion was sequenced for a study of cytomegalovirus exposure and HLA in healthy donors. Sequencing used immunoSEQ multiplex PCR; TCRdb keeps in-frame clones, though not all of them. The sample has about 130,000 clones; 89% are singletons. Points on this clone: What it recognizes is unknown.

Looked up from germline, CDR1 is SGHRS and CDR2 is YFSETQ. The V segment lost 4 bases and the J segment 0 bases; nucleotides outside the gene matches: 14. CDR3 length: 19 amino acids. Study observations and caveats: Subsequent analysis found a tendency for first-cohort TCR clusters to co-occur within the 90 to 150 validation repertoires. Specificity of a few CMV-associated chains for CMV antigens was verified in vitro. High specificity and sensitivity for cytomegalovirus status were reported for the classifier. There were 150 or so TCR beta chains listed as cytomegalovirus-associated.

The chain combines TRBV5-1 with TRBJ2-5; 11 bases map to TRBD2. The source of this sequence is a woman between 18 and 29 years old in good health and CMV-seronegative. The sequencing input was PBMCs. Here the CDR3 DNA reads TGCGCCAGCAGCAACCAGAATGTACTAGCGGGGGCCTACCAAGAGACCCAGTACTTC. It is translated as CASSNQNVLAGAYQETQYF.